The 20 T cell receptor beta chains in this list originate from one sample, sequenced in a study of CD8+ T cells in alopecia areata. Patients with alopecia areata provided lesional scalp punch biopsies as well as peripheral blood. RNA was extracted and reverse transcribed into cDNA as the sequencing template. TCRdb keeps only in-frame clones here, not all; method: immunoSEQ multiplex PCR. The sample holds about 12,000 clones, more than 55% seen once. Sequenced input: skin. The receptors shown here come from a human donor with alopecia areata.

The V call is TRBV11-2, the J call TRBJ2-7; 7 nucleotides line up with TRBD1. The CDR3 contains 17 residues. After removal of 2 bases from V and 4 bases from J, the junction contained 14 bases not matched to a gene. In germline, CDR1 is SGHAT, CDR2 FQNNGV. Here the CDR3 reads CASSLQNRQGVKYEQYF. The CDR3 coding sequence is TGTGCCAGCAGCTTACAGAATCGGCAGGGGGTCAAGTACGAGCAGTACTTC.

This clone turned up a few times. The chain employs TRBV29-1 and TRBJ2-5; D not certain. CDR1 and CDR2 (germline): SQVTM, ANQGSEA. This CDR3 contains 13 residues. The V gene lost 1 base and the J gene lost 0 bases, with 6 bases spanning the gap. The CDR3 loop is CSVEADHQETQYF. Written as DNA, the CDR3 is TGCAGCGTTGAAGCGGACCACCAAGAGACCCAGTACTTC.

The chain couples TRBV6-5 to TRBJ2-2; D uncertain. This CDR3 has 13 residues. With 5 bases removed from V and 3 bases from J, the gap between germline ends came to 7 bases. Germline V gene sequence: CDR1 MNHEY, CDR2 SVGAGI. CDR3 nucleotide sequence: TGTGCCAGCAGTACCCACCACACCGGGGAGCTGTTTTTT. Protein: CASSTHHTGELFF.

The V call is TRBV5-5, the J call TRBJ2-3; 11 nucleotides match TRBD2. V shed 4 bases and J 1 base; nucleotides not matched to a gene: 17. Germline V gene lookup returns CDR1 SGHKS and CDR2 YYEKEE (reference sequence). This CDR3 comprises 20 residues. The CDR3 spells CASSRMLASSGGAGTDTQYF. As DNA, the CDR3 is TGTGCCAGCAGCAGAATGCTCGCCAGTAGCGGGGGGGCAGGCACAGATACGCAGTATTTT.

This clone came up a few times. J is TRBJ1-2 and V is TRBV5-1; TRBD1 is a possible D gene (6 bases). CDR3 length: 17 amino acids. V lost 3 bases, J lost 3 bases, and 21 bases lay in between. CDR1 and CDR2 (germline): SGHRS, YFSETQ. The CDR3 DNA reads as TGCGCCAGCAGCTGGTTTCAGACAGGCCCGGAGGACTATGGCTACACCTTC. It specifies CASSWFQTGPEDYGYTF.

The rearrangement uses TRBV7-2 and TRBJ2-7; D possibly corresponds to TRBD2 (5 bases). The V and J ends lost 2 bases and 3 bases respectively, with 14 bases between them. CDR1 and CDR2 (germline): SGHTA, FQGNSA. CDR3 length: 15 residues. CDR3 nucleotide sequence: TGTGCCAGCAGCTTAAGTGATGGGAGAAACTACGAGCAGTACTTC. Translation gives CASSLSDGRNYEQYF.

By proportion, this clone is medium-sized. V usage is TRBV7-9 and J usage is TRBJ2-2, with a weak D call TRBD2 (6 bases). Germline CDR1 and CDR2: SEHNR and FQNEAQ (reference sequence). The CDR3 is 15 amino acids. The V and J ends lost 3 bases and 5 bases respectively, with 13 bases between them. This CDR3 is CASSFEGGTTGELFF. The CDR3 DNA is TGTGCCAGCAGCTTCGAGGGAGGTACAACCGGGGAGCTGTTTTTT.

This clone was recorded only once. The chain links TRBV7-6 to TRBJ1-1, with no clear D. Germline CDR1 and CDR2: SGHVS and FNYEAQ. The CDR3 spans 14 residues. With 1 base removed from V and 5 bases from J, the gap between germline ends came to 11 bases. CDR3 in amino acids: CASSLDEGITEAFF. The CDR3 coding sequence is TGTGCCAGCAGCTTAGATGAGGGAATAACTGAAGCTTTCTTT.

The chain uses TRBV7-8 and TRBJ2-1, with TRBD2 identical over 13 bases. The germline CDR1 and CDR2 sequences are SGHVS and FQNEAQ. With V trimmed by 5 bases and J by 8 bases, 9 bases remained unmatched. The CDR3 runs to 16 residues. The CDR3 protein is CASSPRTSGGRDEQFF. As DNA, the CDR3 is TGTGCCAGCAGCCCTCGGACTAGCGGGGGCAGGGATGAGCAGTTCTTC.

The chain employs TRBV7-3 and TRBJ1-1; D is perhaps TRBD1 (5 bases). This CDR3 is 13 amino acids long. CDR1 SGHTA and CDR2 FQGTGA come from the germline V gene. V was pared by 2 bases and J by 4 bases, with 8 bases between. Here the CDR3 reads CASSLEGLTEAFF. In DNA, the CDR3 is TGTGCCAGCAGCTTAGAGGGGCTCACTGAAGCTTTCTTT.

The chain links TRBV28 to TRBJ1-2; 7 bases are shared with TRBD1. Germline assignment: CDR1 MDHEN and CDR2 SYDVKM. This CDR3 region has 14 residues. V trimming: 4 bases; J trimming: 4 bases; junction bases outside the gene matches: 6. CDR3 protein: CASSSRQGSYGYTF. CDR3 sequence (DNA): TGTGCCAGCAGTTCCCGACAGGGAAGCTATGGCTACACCTTC.

This chain links TRBV5-1 with TRBJ2-3; 8 bases match TRBD2. V was clipped by 5 bases and J by 2 bases; unmatched bases: 7. This CDR3 is built from 15 residues. The germline V gene encodes CDR1 SGHRS and CDR2 YFSETQ. This chain's CDR3 is CASSIAGILTDTQYF. CDR3 in DNA: TGCGCCAGCAGTATAGCGGGAATACTCACAGATACGCAGTATTTT.

This sequence joins TRBV11-3 and TRBJ2-3; unclear D gene. CDR3 length: 13 amino acids. In germline, CDR1 is SGHNT, CDR2 YENEEA. V lost 5 bases and J 10 bases, leaving 16 bases between the germline ends. The CDR3 loop reads CASSLSARAPQYF. The CDR3 nucleotides read TGTGCCAGCAGCCTATCCGCCCGGGCACCGCAGTATTTT.

Here the CDR3 reads CSVKFSGGAYEQFF. The CDR3 coding sequence is TGCAGCGTGAAATTTAGCGGGGGGGCTTATGAGCAGTTCTTC. The V gene is TRBV29-1, the J gene TRBJ2-1; 11 nucleotides line up with TRBD2. Trimming at V came to 6 bases and at J to 8 bases, leaving 9 bases not matched to a gene. CDR1 is SQVTM and CDR2 is ANQGSEA in the germline V gene. This CDR3 has 14 residues.

In nucleotides, the CDR3 is TGTGCCAGCAGTGAGGGACTAGTGTCAGATACGCAGTATTTT. Encoded protein: CASSEGLVSDTQYF. This rearrangement joins TRBV2 to TRBJ2-3, with 8 bases lining up with TRBD2. Per the germline V gene, CDR1 is SNHLY and CDR2 is FYNNEI. The CDR3 sequence is 14 residues long. V lost 3 bases to trimming and J lost 4 bases; unmatched junction nucleotides: 3.

The rearrangement uses TRBV2 and TRBJ1-1, with D possibly TRBD1 on 6 matching bases. Trimming pared 9 bases from V and 5 bases from J, leaving 16 bases between. The CDR3 is made up of 13 amino acids. Germline CDR1 reads SNHLY; CDR2 reads FYNNEI. CDR3 in amino acids: CASTGTMDTEAFF. DNA of the CDR3: TGTGCCAGTACCGGGACAATGGATACTGAAGCTTTCTTT.

The chain joins TRBV5-1 to TRBJ1-2; D unclear. V was trimmed by 6 bases and J by 4 bases, leaving 16 bases between them. The CDR3 spans 14 residues. The germline V gene has CDR1 SGHRS and CDR2 YFSETQ. The CDR3 nucleotides are TGCGCCAGCACCTCCTCGAGCAGGTCCTATGGCTACACCTTC. The encoded protein is CASTSSSRSYGYTF.

This clone appeared a single time. The chain links TRBV28 to TRBJ2-5; D perhaps matches TRBD2 (6 bases). The ends were cut back, 6 bases at V and 3 bases at J, with 20 bases in the middle. CDR3 length: 16 residues. From germline, CDR1 is MDHEN and CDR2 SYDVKM. CDR3 amino acids: CASREAGRSGKETQYF. CDR3 nucleotides: TGTGCCAGCAGGGAAGCAGGGAGGTCCGGGAAAGAGACCCAGTACTTC.

The chain employs TRBV27 and TRBJ2-2, with D hard to call. V was trimmed by 1 base and J by 1 base, leaving 7 bases between them. Germline lookup yields CDR1 MNHEY and CDR2 SMNVEV (reference sequence). This CDR3 has 15 residues. The CDR3 loop is CASSLLAGNTGELFF. CDR3 nucleotide sequence: TGTGCCAGCAGTTTATTGGCAGGGAACACCGGGGAGCTGTTTTTT.

The chain recombines TRBV5-8 with TRBJ2-7; TRBD1 or TRBD2 may be the D gene (6 bases each). Germline lookup yields CDR1 SGHTS and CDR2 YDEGEE. Trimming removed 4 bases at V and 1 base at J, with 12 bases between. The CDR3 extends over 14 amino acids. In DNA form, the CDR3 reads TGTGCCAGCAGCCAGAGGGGGGTTTCCTACGAGCAGTACTTC. It specifies CASSQRGVSYEQYF. Variable domain in full (rest from reference TRBV5-8 and TRBJ2-7): EAGVTQSPTHLIKTRGQQATLRCSPISGHTSVYWYQQALGLGLQFLLWYDEGEERNRGNFPPRFSGRQFPNYSSELNVNALELEDSALYLCASSQRGVSYEQYFGPGTRLTVT.